Listed here are 31 T cell receptor beta chains from one sample, sequenced in a study of blood T cell repertoires in COVID-19. The table came from immunoSEQ multiplex PCR; TCRdb's copy has only in-frame clones and leaves some out. The data hold around 250,000 clones, with around 90% observed a single time. Sample: PBMCs or T cells enriched from blood (not recorded which). These receptors originate from a man between 35 and 55 years old who had been exposed to COVID-19.

The chain carries TRBV28 and TRBJ1-4; 7 nucleotides agree with TRBD1. This CDR3 is 15 amino acids long. V shed 6 bases, J shed 7 bases, and the junction held 11 bases outside the gene matches. CDR1 is MDHEN and CDR2 is SYDVKM in the germline V gene. The chain's CDR3 is CASSPSEGASEKLFF. CDR3 in DNA: TGTGCCAGCAGCCCCAGTGAGGGGGCAAGTGAAAAACTGTTTTTT.

This chain links TRBV19 with TRBJ2-4; unclear D gene. Germline CDR1 reads LNHDA; CDR2 reads SQIVND (reference sequence). The CDR3 consists of 11 residues. Trimming shortened V by 5 bases and J by 5 bases, and 4 bases separated the two germline ends. This CDR3 reads CASSYQNIQYF. CDR3 bases: TGTGCCAGTAGTTATCAAAACATTCAGTACTTC.

The CDR3 reads CASSPGHANTGELFF. The CDR3 DNA reads as TGTGCCAGCAGCCCGGGACACGCGAACACCGGGGAGCTGTTTTTT. V usage is TRBV5-4 and J usage is TRBJ2-2; a weak D match, TRBD1 (6 bases). The CDR3 totals 15 residues. V was pared by 4 bases and J by 0 bases, with 10 bases between. In germline, CDR1 is SGHNT, CDR2 YYREEE (reference sequence).

This chain links TRBV28 with TRBJ2-2; no clear D gene. The germline V and J ends were trimmed by 6 bases and 5 bases, with 10 bases remaining between them. Germline loops: CDR1 MDHEN, CDR2 SYDVKM. CDR3 size: 13 residues. This CDR3 reads CASSSPRTGELFF. CDR3 nucleotide sequence: TGTGCCAGCAGCTCCCCTAGGACCGGGGAGCTGTTTTTT.

The chain is built from TRBV6-2 or TRBV6-3 and TRBJ1-1; a possible D gene is TRBD1 (6 bases). This CDR3 spans 15 amino acids. Germline values: CDR1 MNHEY, CDR2 SVGEGT. The V and J ends lost 0 bases and 5 bases respectively, with 13 bases between them. This CDR3 reads CASSYSRQVRTEAFF. Written as DNA, the CDR3 is TGTGCCAGCAGTTACTCGAGACAGGTTAGGACTGAAGCTTTCTTT.

The chain's CDR3 is CASSLSAGLGNTIYF. CDR3 sequence (DNA): TGTGCCAGCAGCTTAAGTGCGGGTCTTGGAAACACCATATATTTT. J is TRBJ1-3 and V is TRBV7-2; D unresolved. There are 15 residues in the CDR3. Per the germline V gene, CDR1 is SGHTA and CDR2 is FQGNSA. The V gene lost 2 bases and the J gene lost 3 bases, with 11 bases spanning the gap.

The chain is built from TRBV19 and TRBJ1-5; a possible D gene is TRBD1 (5 bases). The V and J ends lost 2 bases and 4 bases respectively, with 9 bases between them. CDR3 length: 14 amino acids. Germline CDR1 is LNHDA and CDR2 is SQIVND (reference sequence). CDR3 amino acids: CASSIMGGNQPQHF. The CDR3 bases are TGTGCCAGTAGTATAATGGGGGGTAATCAGCCCCAGCATTTT.

The genes are TRBV11-3 and TRBJ2-5; D is uncertain. Per the germline V gene, CDR1 is SGHNT and CDR2 is YENEEA. V dropped 0 bases and J dropped 4 bases, with 6 bases sitting between them. The length of the CDR3 is 13 residues. The CDR3 coding sequence is TGTGCCAGCAGCTTAGATTTATCAGAGACCCAGTACTTC. Its translation is CASSLDLSETQYF.

V usage is TRBV29-1 and J usage is TRBJ2-1, with 10 bases matching TRBD1. The CDR3 is 13 amino acids. Trimming removed 7 bases from V and 4 bases from J; junction bases left unmatched: 4. In germline, CDR1 is SQVTM, CDR2 ANQGSEA. The chain's CDR3 is CSARTGGYNEQFF. Here the CDR3 DNA reads TGCAGCGCCAGGACAGGGGGTTACAATGAGCAGTTCTTC.

Of note for this clone: At one end, the junction sequence differs from germline, possibly due to a read error. The rearrangement uses TRBV12-5 and TRBJ1-3; D call uncertain. CDR3 length: 16 amino acids. The germline V gene has CDR1 LGHNT and CDR2 FRNRAP. The CDR3 here is CASVLGNYFSGNTIYF. The CDR3 DNA reads as TGTGCTAGTGTTTTGGGTAACTACTTTTCTGGAAACACCATATATTTT.

About this clone: Other DNA sequences in the sample encode the same CDR3. The gene calls are TRBV28 and TRBJ1-1; 7 bases line up with TRBD1. The CDR3 extends over 14 amino acids. Per the germline V gene, CDR1 is MDHEN and CDR2 is SYDVKM. J lost 1 base, V lost 6 bases, and 5 bases had no gene match. The CDR3 nucleotides are TGTGCCAGCAGGCTAGGGACAGCGAACACTGAAGCTTTCTTT. Its protein product is CASRLGTANTEAFF.

The chain combines TRBV7-2 with TRBJ2-5; D perhaps matches TRBD1 (6 bases). Trimming took 6 bases from V and 5 from J, leaving 25 bases between them. This CDR3 is 17 amino acids long. CDR1 SGHTA and CDR2 FQGNSA come from the germline V gene. CDR3 protein: CASSPTGSRGPWETQYF. CDR3 nucleotides: TGTGCCAGCAGTCCAACGGGGAGCAGGGGCCCTTGGGAGACCCAGTACTTC.

The chain combines TRBV25-1 with TRBJ2-2; weak D call: TRBD1 (6 bases). Trimming shortened V by 4 bases and J by 0 bases, and 12 bases separated the two germline ends. Germline V CDR1 and CDR2: MGHDK, SYGVNS. The CDR3 is made up of 16 amino acids. The CDR3 loop reads CASSGWTASNTGELFF. The CDR3 bases are TGTGCCAGCAGTGGATGGACAGCCTCGAACACCGGGGAGCTGTTTTTT.

This clone came up once. In nucleotides, the CDR3 is TGTGCCAGCAGCTTGGCAGGGTACAATCAGCCCCAGCATTTT. Translation: CASSLAGYNQPQHF. The chain combines TRBV5-4 with TRBJ1-5; the D gene is possibly TRBD1 (5 bases). CDR1 SGHNT and CDR2 YYREEE come from the germline V gene (reference sequence). Trimming left V 0 bases short and J 3 bases short, with 7 bases between. The CDR3 consists of 14 residues.

The gene calls are TRBV4-1 and TRBJ2-1, with 9 bases identical to TRBD1. J lost 2 bases, V lost 0 bases, and 20 bases had no gene match. The CDR3 totals 22 residues. CDR1 is MGHRA, CDR2 YSYEKL, per germline. CDR3 sequence (DNA): TGCGCCAGCAGCCAAGATTACAAGGGGGACAGGGTGGATCTACTAACCTACAATGAGCAGTTCTTC. Amino acids: CASSQDYKGDRVDLLTYNEQFF.

The count of this clone is one. J is TRBJ2-7 and V is TRBV7-2; 12 bases are a match to TRBD2. V lost 4 bases to trimming and J lost 2 bases; unmatched junction nucleotides: 6. This CDR3 comprises 16 residues. Germline V CDR1 and CDR2: SGHTA, FQGNSA. The CDR3 bases are TGTGCCAGCAGCTCAATACTAGCGGGAGGCGCCTACGAGCAGTACTTC. It codes for CASSSILAGGAYEQYF.

The gene calls are TRBV12-3 or TRBV12-4 and TRBJ1-2, with 9 bases lining up with TRBD1. The CDR3 loop spans 13 amino acids. V lost 6 bases, J lost 9 bases, and 8 bases stayed unmatched. CDR3 nucleotide sequence: TGTGCCAGCAGCTTCGGGACAGGGACTCGCTACACCTTC. As protein: CASSFGTGTRYTF.

The chain links TRBV19 to TRBJ1-1; 8 bases are shared with TRBD1. This CDR3 is built from 15 residues. Looked up from germline, CDR1 is LNHDA and CDR2 is SQIVND (reference sequence). Trimming took 11 bases from V and 4 from J; bases not matched to a gene: 15. Here the CDR3 reads CAALPQGARSTEAFF. The CDR3 DNA reads as TGTGCCGCCTTGCCTCAGGGGGCGCGAAGCACTGAAGCTTTCTTT.

The J gene is TRBJ1-2, the V gene TRBV5-5, with TRBD1 matching 8 bases. Trimming took 0 bases from V and 5 from J; bases not matched to a gene: 3. The CDR3 is 14 residues long. CDR1 is SGHKS and CDR2 is YYEKEE in the germline V gene (reference sequence). CDR3 sequence (DNA): TGTGCCAGCAGCTTGGAACGGACAGGGTATGGCTACACCTTC. The encoded protein is CASSLERTGYGYTF.

The V and J genes are TRBV6-2 or TRBV6-3 and TRBJ2-1, with TRBD2 matching 8 bases. V gave up 5 bases and J gave up 8 bases; unmatched junction bases: 2. CDR1 is MNHEY, CDR2 SVGEGT, per germline. The CDR3 is 12 residues long. CDR3 bases: TGTGCCAGCAGTGCGACTAGCGATGAGCAGTTCTTC. Its protein is CASSATSDEQFF.

The chain recombines TRBV28 with TRBJ2-7; TRBD2 matches 11 bases. The CDR3 has 18 residues. Germline-derived CDR1 and CDR2 are MDHEN and SYDVKM. V shed 6 bases, J shed 4 bases, and the junction held 17 bases outside the gene matches. The CDR3: CASRGQGSGRARRYEQYF. DNA for the CDR3: TGTGCCAGCAGGGGTCAGGGTAGCGGGAGGGCCCGTAGGTACGAGCAGTACTTC.

The gene calls are TRBV5-1 and TRBJ2-1; 9 bases are shared with TRBD1. Germline CDR1 reads SGHRS; CDR2 reads YFSETQ. V trimming: 0 bases; J trimming: 6 bases; junction bases outside the gene matches: 4. The CDR3 totals 15 residues. The CDR3: CASSLDRGLINEQFF. In DNA form, the CDR3 reads TGCGCCAGCAGCTTGGACAGGGGGCTGATCAATGAGCAGTTCTTC. Full variable domain (outside the CDR3, taken from reference TRBV5-1 and TRBJ2-1): KAGVTQTPRYLIKTRGQQVTLSCSPISGHRSVSWYQQTPGQGLQFLFEYFSETQRNKGNFPGRFSGRQFSNSRSEMNVSTLELGDSALYLCASSLDRGLINEQFFGPGTRLTVL.

The chain carries TRBV4-1 and TRBJ1-1; D remains unclear. Looked up from germline, CDR1 is MGHRA and CDR2 is YSYEKL. The V end was cut by 6 bases, the J end by 7 bases, with 15 bases between. The CDR3 is made up of 13 amino acids. CDR3 region: CASSLQPLDEAFF. CDR3 DNA sequence: TGCGCCAGCAGTCTACAACCACTAGATGAAGCTTTCTTT.

The chain has TRBV11-3 and TRBJ1-4; weak D call: TRBD1 (6 bases). V gave up 4 bases and J gave up 10 bases, with 13 bases separating them. The CDR3 runs to 13 residues. Germline CDR1 reads SGHNT; CDR2 reads YENEEA. The CDR3 loop is CASSSNREIKLFF. Here the CDR3 DNA reads TGTGCCAGCAGCTCTAACAGGGAGATAAAACTGTTTTTT.

The genes are TRBV5-4 and TRBJ1-1, with TRBD1 as a possible D gene (5 bases). This CDR3 contains 16 residues. The V gene lost 4 bases and the J gene lost 7 bases, with 23 bases spanning the gap. Germline V CDR1 and CDR2: SGHNT, YYREEE (reference sequence). This chain's CDR3 is CASSNEDSTSLHEAFF. Written as DNA, the CDR3 is TGTGCCAGCAGCAACGAAGACAGCACCAGTCTTCATGAAGCTTTCTTT.

This rearrangement joins TRBV4-1 to TRBJ2-5; D is possibly TRBD2 (5 bases). The V end was cut by 1 base, the J end by 7 bases, with 10 bases between. CDR3 length: 13 amino acids. CDR1 MGHRA and CDR2 YSYEKL come from the germline V gene. This CDR3 is CASSQVGGVTQYF. For the CDR3, the DNA is TGCGCCAGCAGCCAAGTTGGAGGAGTGACCCAGTACTTC.

This chain links TRBV4-3 with TRBJ2-2, with D tentatively TRBD1 (5 bases). This CDR3 comprises 16 residues. Germline V lookup: CDR1 LGHNA, CDR2 YSLEER. V lost 2 bases to trimming and J lost 4 bases, with 14 bases between them. Here the CDR3 reads CASSQREGVVTGELFF. The CDR3, as DNA: TGCGCCAGCAGCCAACGAGAAGGGGTGGTCACCGGGGAGCTGTTTTTT.

CDR3 nucleotides: TGTGCCAGCAGCGCACGACAGGGTAGGGGCACTGAAGCTTTCTTT. It is translated as CASSARQGRGTEAFF. The gene calls are TRBV11-2 and TRBJ1-1, with 7 bases fitting TRBD1. Looked up from germline, CDR1 is SGHAT and CDR2 is FQNNGV. CDR3 length: 15 amino acids. The V and J ends lost 5 bases and 4 bases, in that order; junction bases with no gene match: 10.

The rearrangement links TRBV27 to TRBJ1-4; 8 positions agree with TRBD1. Germline CDR1 and CDR2: MNHEY and SMNVEV (reference sequence). The CDR3 covers 14 residues. V shed 5 bases, J shed 6 bases, and the junction held 5 bases outside the gene matches. CDR3 sequence (DNA): TGTGCCAGCAGTACCCAGGGGGCCCATGAAAAACTGTTTTTT. Encoded protein: CASSTQGAHEKLFF.

The chain links TRBV18 to TRBJ2-2, with 7 bases lining up with TRBD1. V lost 7 bases, J lost 1 base, and 3 bases stayed unmatched. There are 14 residues in the CDR3. Germline CDR1 and CDR2: KGHSH and LQKENI. CDR3: CASFRDRNTGELFF. CDR3 DNA sequence: TGTGCCAGCTTCCGGGACAGGAACACCGGGGAGCTGTTTTTT.

V gene TRBV24-1 combines with J gene TRBJ2-2, with TRBD2 matching 7 bases. Trimming cost V 6 bases and J 1 base; bases outside gene matches: 13. The CDR3 has 18 amino acids. The germline gives CDR1 KGHDR, CDR2 SFDVKD. The CDR3 sequence is CATSPLLAGGMNTGELFF. CDR3 sequence (DNA): TGTGCCACCAGTCCCCTCTTAGCGGGCGGGATGAACACCGGGGAGCTGTTTTTT.